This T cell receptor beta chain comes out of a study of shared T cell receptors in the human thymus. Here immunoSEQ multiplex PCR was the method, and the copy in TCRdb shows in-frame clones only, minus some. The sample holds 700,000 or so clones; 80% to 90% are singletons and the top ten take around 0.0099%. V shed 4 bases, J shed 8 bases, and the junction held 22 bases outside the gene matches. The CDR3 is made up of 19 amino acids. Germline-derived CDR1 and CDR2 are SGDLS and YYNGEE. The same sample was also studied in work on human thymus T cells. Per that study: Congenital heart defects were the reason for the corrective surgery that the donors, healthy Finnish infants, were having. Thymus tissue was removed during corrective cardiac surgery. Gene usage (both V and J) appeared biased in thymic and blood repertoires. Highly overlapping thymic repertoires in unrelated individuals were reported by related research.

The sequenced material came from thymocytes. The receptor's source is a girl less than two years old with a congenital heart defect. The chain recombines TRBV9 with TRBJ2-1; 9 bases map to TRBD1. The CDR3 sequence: CASSPHPGQGRATRDEQFF. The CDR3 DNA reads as TGTGCCAGCAGCCCCCACCCGGGACAGGGTAGGGCGACTAGGGATGAGCAGTTCTTC.